This T cell receptor (beta chain) was obtained from a study of human T cells and chemical hapten exposure. Time point given: healthy volunteer bleed at 2 weeks. Unfractionated whole blood was the source from which total RNA was extracted. By proportion, this clonotype is medium-sized. The CDR3 sequence is 15 residues long. CDR1 is KGHDR, CDR2 SFDVKD, per germline. V shed 4 bases and J shed 4 bases, with 14 bases lying between them. MiXCR, run by TCRdb on the RACE reads, gives a single entry per CDR3 protein. The sample has around 31,000 distinct CDR3 sequences, about 7.7% seen once. V gene TRBV24-1 combines with J gene TRBJ2-3; the D gene is possibly TRBD1 (6 bases). This clonotype originated in a human donor in good health. Some clones in this sample may be carry-over from other donors' samples. Sample: whole blood. CDR3 nucleotides: TGTGCCACCAGTGACCCACAACAGGGCGCAGATACGCAGTATTTT. It yields the protein CATSDPQQGADTQYF.